This paragraph reports one T cell receptor beta chain. This sample stems from a study of technical replicates of blood from a few donors. Assay used: immunoSEQ multiplex PCR; TCRdb lists only in-frame clones, some missing. Among fewer than 85,000 clones listed, approximately 94% were seen once. The sample taken for sequencing was T cells isolated from PBMCs. This TCR was sampled from a human donor in good health.

The chain's CDR3 is CASSQDTRRAGEQYF. CDR3 nucleotide sequence: TGCGCCAGCAGCCAAGATACCAGGAGGGCTGGCGAGCAGTACTTC. The rearrangement links TRBV4-3 to TRBJ2-7, with a tentative D call TRBD2 (6 bases). CDR1 and CDR2 from the germline V gene are LGHNA and YSLEER. There are 15 residues in the CDR3. The germline V and J ends were trimmed by 0 bases and 6 bases, with 15 bases remaining between them.